This is a list of T cell receptor beta chains from one sample in a study of blood T cell repertoires in COVID-19. Assay used: immunoSEQ multiplex PCR; TCRdb lists only in-frame clones, some missing. The table includes tens of thousands of clones, around 80% detected once. The specimen was peripheral blood. The receptors derive from a man between 65 and 85 years old with acute or convalescent COVID-19. Each CDR3 is given with its conserved first and last residue. D genes are given only for firm matches. Where a row states a size, it is once, few, many or the class of an expanded clone; other rows omit it.

V gene,clone size,D gene,J gene,CDR3 protein,CDR3 DNA
TRBV6-6,NA,NA,TRBJ2-1,CASSVSDNEQFF,TGTGCCAGCAGTGTAAGCGACAATGAGCAGTTCTTC
TRBV19,NA,TRBD2,TRBJ2-2,CASSILRGRAVGELFF,TGTGCCAGTAGTATACTACGGGGGAGGGCGGTCGGGGAGCTGTTTTTT
TRBV11-1,NA,NA,TRBJ2-7,CASSPYSTDEQYF,TGTGCCAGCAGCCCCTACTCGACTGACGAGCAGTACTTC
TRBV30,NA,TRBD1,TRBJ1-2,CAWSVGQELSGYTF,TGTGCCTGGAGCGTCGGACAGGAGCTTTCTGGCTACACCTTC
TRBV28,NA,TRBD1,TRBJ2-7,CAFSHPLDRSEQYF,TGTGCCTTTTCCCACCCTTTGGACAGGTCCGAGCAGTACTTC
TRBV11-1,NA,NA,TRBJ2-2,CASSRREERFAGELFF,TGTGCCAGCAGCCGGCGGGAAGAACGCTTCGCCGGGGAGCTGTTTTTT
TRBV27,NA,NA,TRBJ2-3,CASSGGASTDTQYF,TGTGCCAGCAGCGGCGGAGCTAGCACAGATACGCAGTATTTT
TRBV7-9,NA,NA,TRBJ2-1,CASSFRLNSYNEQFF,TGTGCCAGCAGCTTCCGACTTAACTCCTACAATGAGCAGTTCTTC
TRBV5-4,NA,NA,TRBJ1-1,CASSLETARAEAFF,TGTGCCAGCAGCTTGGAGACGGCTCGAGCGGAAGCTTTCTTT
TRBV21-1,NA,NA,TRBJ1-4,CASSPPRDTPTNEKLFF,TGTGCCAGCAGCCCCCCCCGGGACACCCCAACTAATGAAAAACTGTTTTTT
TRBV7-2,NA,NA,TRBJ2-1,CASQYEPTVLINEQFF,TGTGCCAGCCAGTATGAACCCACCGTTTTGATCAATGAGCAGTTCTTC
TRBV2,NA,NA,TRBJ1-2,CASSYRVSGYTF,TGTGCCAGCAGCTACAGGGTAAGCGGCTACACCTTC
TRBV5-4,few,NA,TRBJ1-2,CASSPNPGGPRGYTF,TGTGCCAGCAGCCCCAACCCGGGAGGCCCGCGGGGCTACACCTTC
TRBV4-2,NA,NA,TRBJ1-5,CASSRETGDQPQHF,TGTGCCAGCAGCCGAGAAACGGGTGATCAGCCCCAGCATTTT
TRBV19,NA,TRBD1,TRBJ1-5,CASSTRTGGFNQPQHF,TGTGCCAGTAGTACTCGGACAGGGGGCTTCAATCAGCCCCAGCATTTT
TRBV7-2,NA,TRBD2,TRBJ2-5,CASSQRRLAGGLETQYF,TGTGCCAGCAGCCAAAGACGACTAGCGGGAGGGCTGGAGACCCAGTACTTC
TRBV11-2,NA,NA,TRBJ2-7,CASSLSRGVATYEQYF,TGTGCCAGCAGCTTAAGTAGAGGCGTCGCGACCTACGAGCAGTACTTC
TRBV7-2,NA,NA,TRBJ2-2,CASTFYGLKNGELFF,TGTGCCAGCACCTTCTATGGGCTTAAGAACGGGGAGCTGTTTTTT
TRBV4-2,NA,NA,TRBJ2-3,CASSRPGGLRSTDTQYF,TGTGCCAGCAGCCGCCCCGGGGGACTTCGCAGCACAGATACGCAGTATTTT
TRBV27,NA,TRBD2,TRBJ2-3,CASSQGVLAGADTQYF,TGTGCCAGCAGTCAAGGGGTACTAGCGGGTGCGGATACGCAGTATTTT
TRBV19,NA,NA,TRBJ1-1,CASRDRLNTEAFF,TGTGCCAGTAGGGACAGACTGAACACTGAAGCTTTCTTT
TRBV6-5,NA,TRBD2,TRBJ2-1,CASSYSGRGTYNEQFF,TGTGCCAGCAGTTACTCGGGGCGGGGGACCTACAATGAGCAGTTCTTC
TRBV6-2/TRBV6-3,few,TRBD2,TRBJ2-3,CASSYGSSGSTDTQYF,TGTGCCAGCAGTTACGGGTCTAGCGGGAGCACAGATACGCAGTATTTT
TRBV6-4,NA,NA,TRBJ1-2,CASSDGSNYGYTF,TGTGCCAGCAGTGACGGCTCTAACTATGGCTACACCTTC
TRBV19,NA,NA,TRBJ1-4,CASSTEQPEKLFF,TGTGCCAGTAGTACCGAACAGCCTGAAAAACTGTTTTTT
TRBV15,NA,TRBD2,TRBJ2-1,CATSPLGTTSYNEQFF,TGTGCCACCAGCCCACTGGGGACTACCTCCTACAATGAGCAGTTCTTC
TRBV27,NA,TRBD1,TRBJ1-5,CASSPTLQGWHQPQHF,TGTGCCAGCAGTCCTACCCTACAGGGGTGGCATCAGCCCCAGCATTTT
TRBV7-2,NA,NA,TRBJ1-3,CASRTQQSGNTIYF,TGTGCCAGCAGGACTCAGCAGTCTGGAAACACCATATATTTT
TRBV7-8,once,NA,TRBJ2-2,CASSVRARANTGELFF,TGTGCCAGCAGCGTAAGGGCCAGGGCGAACACCGGGGAGCTGTTTTTT
TRBV6-2/TRBV6-3,NA,TRBD2,TRBJ2-5,CASSYGRLAGGQETQYF,TGTGCCAGCAGTTATGGGAGACTAGCGGGGGGCCAAGAGACCCAGTACTTC
TRBV3-1/TRBV3-2,NA,NA,TRBJ2-1,CASSPTLRGLQFF,TGTGCCAGCAGCCCCACCTTGAGGGGACTTCAGTTCTTC
TRBV4-1,NA,NA,TRBJ1-1,CASSQGILARQLNTEAFF,TGCGCCAGCAGCCAAGGCATTTTGGCGAGACAGTTGAACACTGAAGCTTTCTTT
TRBV27,NA,NA,TRBJ2-2,CASSRLAGELFF,TGTGCCAGCAGTAGACTAGCCGGGGAGCTGTTTTTT
TRBV27,NA,TRBD2,TRBJ2-7,CASRPELAGLYEQYF,TGTGCCAGCAGACCCGAATTAGCGGGGCTCTACGAGCAGTACTTC
TRBV21-1,NA,NA,TRBJ1-6,CASSKGASPLHF,TGTGCCAGCAGCAAAGGGGCATCACCCCTCCACTTT
TRBV6-5,NA,NA,TRBJ1-1,CASSRPGDTEAFF,TGTGCCAGCAGCCGCCCGGGGGACACTGAAGCTTTCTTT
TRBV2,medium-sized,TRBD1,TRBJ1-2,CASSIQGPLGYTF,TGTGCCAGCAGTATACAGGGGCCCCTCGGCTACACCTTC
TRBV6-2/TRBV6-3,once,NA,TRBJ2-1,CASSYSRVPGEPYNEQFF,TGTGCCAGCAGTTACTCGAGGGTACCCGGGGAACCCTACAATGAGCAGTTCTTC
TRBV19,NA,NA,TRBJ2-2,CASRYTGAGELFF,TGTGCCAGTAGGTATACAGGCGCCGGGGAGCTGTTTTTT
TRBV6-6,once,TRBD1,TRBJ2-7,CASSRTGGEYEQYF,TGTGCCAGCAGTCGCACAGGGGGCGAATACGAGCAGTACTTC
TRBV4-2,few,TRBD2,TRBJ2-5,CASSRGVAGGPSETQYF,TGTGCCAGCAGCCGGGGGGTAGCGGGAGGGCCCTCGGAGACCCAGTACTTC
TRBV10-3,NA,TRBD2,TRBJ2-3,CAISAASGSTDTQYF,TGTGCCATCAGTGCCGCTAGCGGGAGCACAGATACGCAGTATTTT
TRBV28,NA,TRBD1,TRBJ1-4,CASSYIGTGREKLFF,TGTGCCAGCAGCTATATAGGGACAGGGAGAGAAAAACTGTTTTTT
TRBV5-4,NA,NA,TRBJ2-7,CASSPRAGLSGEQYF,TGTGCCAGCAGTCCCAGGGCGGGGCTGTCGGGGGAGCAGTACTTC
TRBV7-2,NA,NA,TRBJ1-5,CASSLLLTGDQHF,TGTGCCAGCAGCTTATTATTAACGGGAGACCAGCATTTT
TRBV27,NA,NA,TRBJ2-7,CASSLIAGEEQYF,TGTGCCAGCAGTTTAATCGCAGGCGAAGAGCAGTACTTC
TRBV30,NA,TRBD1,TRBJ1-5,CAWSSQGTQPQHF,TGTGCCTGGAGTTCACAGGGGACACAGCCCCAGCATTTT
TRBV7-9,NA,NA,TRBJ1-4,CASSFDGREGKLFF,TGTGCCAGCAGCTTCGATGGCAGGGAAGGAAAACTGTTTTTT
TRBV18,NA,NA,TRBJ2-4,CASSPGMSPGIQYF,TGTGCCAGCTCCCCCGGGATGAGCCCGGGCATTCAGTACTTC
TRBV19,once,TRBD1,TRBJ1-1,CASSIGQGDTEAFF,TGTGCCAGTAGTATAGGACAGGGTGACACTGAAGCTTTCTTT
TRBV5-6,NA,NA,TRBJ2-7,CASSLVSGFDEQYF,TGTGCCAGCAGCTTGGTTTCCGGGTTCGACGAGCAGTACTTC
TRBV11-2,NA,TRBD1,TRBJ2-1,CASSLLDRGHEQFF,TGTGCCAGCAGCTTACTAGACAGGGGTCATGAGCAGTTCTTC
TRBV7-9,NA,NA,TRBJ1-1,CASSLGGGVVGAFF,TGTGCCAGCAGCTTAGGGGGAGGAGTCGTCGGAGCTTTCTTT
TRBV20-1,NA,NA,TRBJ2-2,CSASSSPGELFF,TGCAGTGCTAGTAGTAGTCCCGGGGAGCTGTTTTTT